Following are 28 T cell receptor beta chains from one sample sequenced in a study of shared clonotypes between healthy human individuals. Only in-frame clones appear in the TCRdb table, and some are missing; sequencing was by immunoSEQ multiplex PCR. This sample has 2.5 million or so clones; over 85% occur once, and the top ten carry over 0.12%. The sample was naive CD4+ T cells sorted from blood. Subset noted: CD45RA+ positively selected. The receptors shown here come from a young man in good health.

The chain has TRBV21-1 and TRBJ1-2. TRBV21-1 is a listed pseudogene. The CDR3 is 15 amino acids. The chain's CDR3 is CASSARTWPDYGYTF. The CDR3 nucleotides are TGTGCCAGCAGCGCTCGGACCTGGCCGGACTATGGCTACACCTTC.

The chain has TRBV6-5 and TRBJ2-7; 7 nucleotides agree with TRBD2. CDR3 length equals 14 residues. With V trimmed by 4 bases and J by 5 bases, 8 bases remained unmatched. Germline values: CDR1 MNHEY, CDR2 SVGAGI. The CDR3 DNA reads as TGTGCCAGCAGTTCCTGGGGAGCGGGAAACGAGCAGTACTTC. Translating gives CASSSWGAGNEQYF.

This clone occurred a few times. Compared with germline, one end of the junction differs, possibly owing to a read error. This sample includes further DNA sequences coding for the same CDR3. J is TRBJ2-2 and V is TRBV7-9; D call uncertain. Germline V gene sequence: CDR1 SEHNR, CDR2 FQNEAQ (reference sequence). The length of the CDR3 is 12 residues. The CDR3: CASSFNSGELFF. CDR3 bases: TGTGCCAGCAGCTTCAACAGCGGGGAGCTGTTTTTT. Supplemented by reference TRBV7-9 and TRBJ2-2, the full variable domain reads DTGVSQNPRHKITKRGQNVTFRCDPISEHNRLYWYRQTLGQGPEFLTYFQNEAQLEKSRLLSDRFSAERPKGSFSTLEIQRTEQGDSAMYLCASSFNSGELFFGEGSRLTVL.

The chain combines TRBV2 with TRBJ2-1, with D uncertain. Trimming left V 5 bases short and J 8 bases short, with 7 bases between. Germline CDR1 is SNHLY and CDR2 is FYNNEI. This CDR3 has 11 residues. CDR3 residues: CASSRRDEQFF. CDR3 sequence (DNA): TGTGCCAGCAGTCGAAGGGATGAGCAGTTCTTC.

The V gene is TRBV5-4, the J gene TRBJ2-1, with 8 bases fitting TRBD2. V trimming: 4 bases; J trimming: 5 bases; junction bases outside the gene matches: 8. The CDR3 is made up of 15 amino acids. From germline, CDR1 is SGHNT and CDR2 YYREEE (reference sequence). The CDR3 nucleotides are TGTGCCAGCAGCCCTCCGGGACTAGGACACAATGAGCAGTTCTTC. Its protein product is CASSPPGLGHNEQFF.

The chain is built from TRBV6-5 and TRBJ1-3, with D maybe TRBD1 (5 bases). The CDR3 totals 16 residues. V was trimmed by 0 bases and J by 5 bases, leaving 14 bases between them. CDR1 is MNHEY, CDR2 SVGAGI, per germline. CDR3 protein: CASSYSRSRGRNTIYF. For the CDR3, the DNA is TGTGCCAGCAGTTACTCTCGCTCACGGGGACGAAACACCATATATTTT.

The CDR3 DNA sequence: TGTGCCAGCAGCCGATTGATCGGGGAGCAGTACTTC. Amino acid sequence: CASSRLIGEQYF. The chain combines TRBV7-9 with TRBJ2-7; no clear D gene. CDR1 is SEHNR, CDR2 FQNEAQ, per germline (reference sequence). This CDR3 comprises 12 residues. With 5 bases removed from V and 7 bases from J, the gap between germline ends came to 12 bases. Full variable domain (rest looked up from reference TRBV7-9 and TRBJ2-7): DTGVSQNPRHKITKRGQNVTFRCDPISEHNRLYWYRQTLGQGPEFLTYFQNEAQLEKSRLLSDRFSAERPKGSFSTLEIQRTEQGDSAMYLCASSRLIGEQYFGPGTRLTVT.

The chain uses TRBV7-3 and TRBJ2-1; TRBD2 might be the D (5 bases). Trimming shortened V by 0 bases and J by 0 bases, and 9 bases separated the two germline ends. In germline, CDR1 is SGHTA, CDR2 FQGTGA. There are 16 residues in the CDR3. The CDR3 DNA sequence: TGTGCCAGCAGCTTAACGGACTTTAGCTCCTACAATGAGCAGTTCTTC. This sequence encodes CASSLTDFSSYNEQFF.

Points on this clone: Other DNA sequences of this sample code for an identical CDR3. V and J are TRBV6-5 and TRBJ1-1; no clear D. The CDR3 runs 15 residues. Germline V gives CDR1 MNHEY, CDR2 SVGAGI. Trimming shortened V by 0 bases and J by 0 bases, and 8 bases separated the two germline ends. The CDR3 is CASSYSITVNTEAFF. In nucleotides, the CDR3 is TGTGCCAGCAGTTACTCGATCACGGTGAACACTGAAGCTTTCTTT.

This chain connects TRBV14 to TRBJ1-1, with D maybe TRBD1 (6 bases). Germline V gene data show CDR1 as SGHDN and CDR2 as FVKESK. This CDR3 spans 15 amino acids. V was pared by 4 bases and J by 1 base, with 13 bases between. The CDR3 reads CASSRGKGGNTEAFF. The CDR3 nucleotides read TGTGCCAGCAGCCGTGGGAAAGGGGGGAACACTGAAGCTTTCTTT.

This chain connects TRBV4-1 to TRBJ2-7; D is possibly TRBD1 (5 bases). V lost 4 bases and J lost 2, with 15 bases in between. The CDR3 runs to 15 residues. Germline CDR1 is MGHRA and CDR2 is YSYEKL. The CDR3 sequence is CASSLQDTLTYEQYF. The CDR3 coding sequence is TGCGCCAGCAGCCTACAGGACACCCTTACCTACGAGCAGTACTTC.

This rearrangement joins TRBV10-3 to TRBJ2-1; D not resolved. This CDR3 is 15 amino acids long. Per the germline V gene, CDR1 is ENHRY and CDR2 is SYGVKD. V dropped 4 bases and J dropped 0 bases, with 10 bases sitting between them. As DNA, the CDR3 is TGTGCCATCAGTGGGGTGCGGAACTCCTACAATGAGCAGTTCTTC. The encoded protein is CAISGVRNSYNEQFF.

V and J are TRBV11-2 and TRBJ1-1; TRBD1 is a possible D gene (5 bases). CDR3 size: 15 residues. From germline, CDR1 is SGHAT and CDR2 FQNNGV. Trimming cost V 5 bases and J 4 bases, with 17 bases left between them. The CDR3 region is CASSPGGGSPTEAFF. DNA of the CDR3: TGTGCCAGCAGCCCCGGGGGGGGGTCCCCCACTGAAGCTTTCTTT.

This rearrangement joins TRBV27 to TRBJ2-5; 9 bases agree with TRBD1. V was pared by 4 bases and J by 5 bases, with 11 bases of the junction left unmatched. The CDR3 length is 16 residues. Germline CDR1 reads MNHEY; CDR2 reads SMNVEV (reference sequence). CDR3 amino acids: CASSSPGTGIGETQYF. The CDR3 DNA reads TGTGCCAGCAGTTCCCCCGGGACAGGGATTGGTGAGACCCAGTACTTC.

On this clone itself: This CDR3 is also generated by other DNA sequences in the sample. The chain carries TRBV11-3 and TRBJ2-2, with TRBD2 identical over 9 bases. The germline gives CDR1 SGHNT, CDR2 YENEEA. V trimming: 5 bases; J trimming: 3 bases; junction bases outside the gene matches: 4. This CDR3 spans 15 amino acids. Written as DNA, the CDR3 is TGTGCCAGCAGCCTCGGCGGGAGGGACACCGGGGAGCTGTTTTTT. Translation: CASSLGGRDTGELFF.

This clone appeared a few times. CDR3 bases: TGTGCCAGCAGTTCAAGGGGAGGGAGCTCCTACGAGCAGTACTTC. It translates to CASSSRGGSSYEQYF. The chain couples TRBV6-5 to TRBJ2-7; TRBD2 matches 7 bases. This CDR3 is 15 amino acids long. With 4 bases clipped from V and 0 bases from J, the junction kept 6 bases outside the gene matches. Germline loops: CDR1 MNHEY, CDR2 SVGAGI.

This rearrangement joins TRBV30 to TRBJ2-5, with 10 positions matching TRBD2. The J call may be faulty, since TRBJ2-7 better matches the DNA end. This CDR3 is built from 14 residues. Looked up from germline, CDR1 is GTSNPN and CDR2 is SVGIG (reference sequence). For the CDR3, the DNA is TGTGCCTGGACCAGCGGGAGGGTAATTTCCGAGCAGTACTTC. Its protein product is CAWTSGRVISEQYF.

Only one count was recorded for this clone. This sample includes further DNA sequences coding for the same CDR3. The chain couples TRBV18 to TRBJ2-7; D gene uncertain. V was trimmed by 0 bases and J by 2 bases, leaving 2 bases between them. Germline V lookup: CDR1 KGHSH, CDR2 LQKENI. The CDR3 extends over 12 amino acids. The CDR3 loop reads CASSPPTYEQYF. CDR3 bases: TGTGCCAGCTCACCACCGACCTACGAGCAGTACTTC. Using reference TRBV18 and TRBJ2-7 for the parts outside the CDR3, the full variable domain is NAGVMQNPRHLVRRRGQEARLRCSPMKGHSHVYWYRQLPEEGLKFMVYLQKENIIDESGMPKERFSAEFPKEGPSILRIQQVVRGDSAAYFCASSPPTYEQYFGPGTRLTVT.

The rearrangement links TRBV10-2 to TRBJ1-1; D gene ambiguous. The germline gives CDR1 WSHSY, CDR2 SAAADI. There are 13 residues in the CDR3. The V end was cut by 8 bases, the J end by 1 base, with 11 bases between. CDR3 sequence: CASCPRKNTEAFF. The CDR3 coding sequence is TGCGCCAGCTGTCCAAGGAAGAACACTGAAGCTTTCTTT.

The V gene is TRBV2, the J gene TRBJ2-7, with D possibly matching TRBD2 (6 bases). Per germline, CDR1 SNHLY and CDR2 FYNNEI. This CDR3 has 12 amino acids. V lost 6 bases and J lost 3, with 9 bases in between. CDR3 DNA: TGTGCCAGCAGGGGGGGTCACTACGAGCAGTACTTC. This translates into CASRGGHYEQYF.

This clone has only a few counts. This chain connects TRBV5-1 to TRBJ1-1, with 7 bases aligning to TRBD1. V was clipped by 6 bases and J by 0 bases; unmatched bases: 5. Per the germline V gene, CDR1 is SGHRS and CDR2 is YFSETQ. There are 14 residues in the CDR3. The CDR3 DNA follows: TGCGCCAGCAACCGACAGGGCGTGAACACTGAAGCTTTCTTT. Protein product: CASNRQGVNTEAFF.

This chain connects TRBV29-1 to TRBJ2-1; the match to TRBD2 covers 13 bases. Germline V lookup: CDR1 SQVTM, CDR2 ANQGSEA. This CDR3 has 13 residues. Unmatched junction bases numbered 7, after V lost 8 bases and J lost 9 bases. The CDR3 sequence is CSITSGRASEQFF. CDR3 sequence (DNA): TGCAGCATTACTAGCGGGAGGGCCAGTGAGCAGTTCTTC.

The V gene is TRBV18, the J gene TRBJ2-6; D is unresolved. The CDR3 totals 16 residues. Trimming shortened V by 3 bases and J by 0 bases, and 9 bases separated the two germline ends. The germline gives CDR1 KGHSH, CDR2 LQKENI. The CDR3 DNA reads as TGTGCCAGCTCACCGAGCCGGAGCTCTGGGGCCAACGTCCTGACTTTC. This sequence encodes CASSPSRSSGANVLTF.

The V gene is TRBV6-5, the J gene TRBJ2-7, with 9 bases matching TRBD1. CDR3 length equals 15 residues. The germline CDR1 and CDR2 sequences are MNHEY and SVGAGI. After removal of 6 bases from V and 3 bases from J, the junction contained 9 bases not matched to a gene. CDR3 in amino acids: CASRKQGAGVYEQYF. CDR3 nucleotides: TGTGCCAGCAGAAAACAGGGGGCCGGGGTCTACGAGCAGTACTTC.

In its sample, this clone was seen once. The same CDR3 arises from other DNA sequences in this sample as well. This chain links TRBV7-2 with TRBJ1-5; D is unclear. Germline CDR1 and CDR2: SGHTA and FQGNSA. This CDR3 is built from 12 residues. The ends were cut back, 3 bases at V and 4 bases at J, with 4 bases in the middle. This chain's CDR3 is CASSFPNQPQHF. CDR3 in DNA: TGTGCCAGCAGCTTTCCTAATCAGCCCCAGCATTTT. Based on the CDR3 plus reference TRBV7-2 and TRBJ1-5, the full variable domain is GAGVSQSPSNKVTEKGKDVELRCDPISGHTALYWYRQSLGQGLEFLIYFQGNSAPDKSGLPSDRFSAERTGGSVSTLTIQRTQQEDSAVYLCASSFPNQPQHFGDGTRLSIL.

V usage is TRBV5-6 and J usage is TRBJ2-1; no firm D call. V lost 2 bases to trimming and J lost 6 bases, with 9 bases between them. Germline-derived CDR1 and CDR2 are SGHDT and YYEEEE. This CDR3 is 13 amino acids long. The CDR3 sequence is CASSFMGANEQFF. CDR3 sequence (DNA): TGTGCCAGCAGCTTCATGGGCGCCAATGAGCAGTTCTTC.

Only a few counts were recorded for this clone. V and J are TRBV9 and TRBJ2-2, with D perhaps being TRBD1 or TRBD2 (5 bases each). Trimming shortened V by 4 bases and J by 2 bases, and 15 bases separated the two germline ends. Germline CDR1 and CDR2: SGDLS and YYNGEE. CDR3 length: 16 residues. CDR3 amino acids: CASSSRDPINTGELFF. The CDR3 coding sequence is TGTGCCAGCAGCAGCCGGGACCCAATAAACACCGGGGAGCTGTTTTTT.

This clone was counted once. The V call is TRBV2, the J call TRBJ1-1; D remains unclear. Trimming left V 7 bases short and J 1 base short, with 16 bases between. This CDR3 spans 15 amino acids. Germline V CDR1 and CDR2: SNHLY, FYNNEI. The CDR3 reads CASTENSAPNTEAFF. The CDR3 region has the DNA TGTGCCAGCACCGAGAACAGCGCCCCGAACACTGAAGCTTTCTTT. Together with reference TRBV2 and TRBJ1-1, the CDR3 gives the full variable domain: EPEVTQTPSHQVTQMGQEVILRCVPISNHLYFYWYRQILGQKVEFLVSFYNNEISEKSEIFDDQFSVERPDGSNFTLKIRSTKLEDSAMYFCASTENSAPNTEAFFGQGTRLTVV.